The 9 T cell receptor beta chains below come from one sample, sequenced in a study of technical replicates of blood from a few donors. Sequenced by immunoSEQ multiplex PCR; TCRdb stores in-frame clones only, minus some. The data show 80,000 to 100,000 clones, roughly 95% seen once. Sequencing used T cells isolated from PBMCs. These receptors all stem from a human donor in good health.

The chain employs TRBV19 and TRBJ2-5; 12 positions match TRBD1. The V and J ends lost 4 bases and 5 bases, in that order; junction bases with no gene match: 2. Germline CDR1 is LNHDA and CDR2 is SQIVND (reference sequence). This CDR3 contains 14 residues. In nucleotides, the CDR3 is TGTGCCAGTAGTACCGGGACAGGGGGCGAGACCCAGTACTTC. The encoded protein is CASSTGTGGETQYF.

The chain is built from TRBV10-3 and TRBJ1-5, with a weak D call TRBD1 (6 bases). The CDR3 consists of 15 residues. Trimming pared 5 bases from V and 0 bases from J, leaving 11 bases between. Looked up from germline, CDR1 is ENHRY and CDR2 is SYGVKD. In DNA, the CDR3 is TGTGCCATCAGTAAGGACAGAAGTAGCAATCAGCCCCAGCATTTT. Its translation: CAISKDRSSNQPQHF.

The rearrangement joins TRBV6-6 to TRBJ1-1; D ambiguous. Germline-derived CDR1 and CDR2 are MNHNY and SVGAGI (reference sequence). V gave up 5 bases and J gave up 0 bases, with 10 bases separating them. The CDR3 covers 14 residues. CDR3 nucleotides: TGTGCCAGCAGTGGGGAGTATTTGAACACTGAAGCTTTCTTT. As protein: CASSGEYLNTEAFF.

The genes are TRBV5-1 and TRBJ1-4, with 9 bases lining up with TRBD1. Germline V CDR1 and CDR2: SGHRS, YFSETQ. This CDR3 spans 16 amino acids. V gave up 0 bases and J gave up 8 bases; unmatched junction bases: 8. The CDR3 DNA reads as TGCGCCAGCAGCTTGGGCCCGGGACAGGGCAACGAAAAACTGTTTTTT. This translates into CASSLGPGQGNEKLFF.

This chain joins TRBV19 and TRBJ1-5, with D possibly matching TRBD1 (5 bases). This CDR3 has 14 residues. V lost 5 bases and J lost 7, with 15 bases in between. Germline V gives CDR1 LNHDA, CDR2 SQIVND (reference sequence). CDR3 protein: CASSLGQGNQPQHF. Written as DNA, the CDR3 is TGTGCCAGTAGTCTCGGGCAGGGTAACCAGCCCCAGCATTTT.

The chain employs TRBV5-1 and TRBJ2-3, with 9 bases identical to TRBD2. CDR3 length: 15 amino acids. Germline V gene sequence: CDR1 SGHRS, CDR2 YFSETQ. The J segment lost 2 bases and the V segment lost 7 bases, leaving 8 bases of the junction unmatched. The CDR3 loop is CASGIAGVYTDTQYF. CDR3 coding DNA: TGCGCCAGCGGTATAGCGGGAGTGTACACAGATACGCAGTATTTT.

The V and J genes are TRBV10-3 and TRBJ2-7; 7 bases are shared with TRBD2. CDR3 length equals 17 residues. With 0 bases clipped from V and 11 bases from J, the junction kept 19 bases outside the gene matches. CDR1 and CDR2 from the germline V gene are ENHRY and SYGVKD. CDR3 bases: TGTGCCATCAGTGAGTCTGTAGCGGGCGCCGGCTCAAACAGTGAGTACTTC. Amino acids: CAISESVAGAGSNSEYF.

The chain combines TRBV5-6 with TRBJ2-7; 8 bases are shared with TRBD2. Germline V lookup: CDR1 SGHDT, CDR2 YYEEEE. The CDR3 spans 15 residues. Unmatched junction bases numbered 10, after V lost 3 bases and J lost 5 bases. The DNA for the CDR3 is TGTGCCAGCAGCTCCCTCGGGGGGGGCGGCGACGAGCAGTACTTC. Protein: CASSSLGGGGDEQYF.

The chain recombines TRBV7-6 with TRBJ1-2, with D tentatively TRBD1 (5 bases). Germline values: CDR1 SGHVS, CDR2 FNYEAQ. Between the trimmed V and J ends, which lost 5 bases and 7 bases, there was a span of 17 bases. CDR3 size: 14 residues. CDR3 DNA: TGTGCCAGCAGCCCTCTAGACAGTCGACGTGGCTACACCTTC. Its translation: CASSPLDSRRGYTF.